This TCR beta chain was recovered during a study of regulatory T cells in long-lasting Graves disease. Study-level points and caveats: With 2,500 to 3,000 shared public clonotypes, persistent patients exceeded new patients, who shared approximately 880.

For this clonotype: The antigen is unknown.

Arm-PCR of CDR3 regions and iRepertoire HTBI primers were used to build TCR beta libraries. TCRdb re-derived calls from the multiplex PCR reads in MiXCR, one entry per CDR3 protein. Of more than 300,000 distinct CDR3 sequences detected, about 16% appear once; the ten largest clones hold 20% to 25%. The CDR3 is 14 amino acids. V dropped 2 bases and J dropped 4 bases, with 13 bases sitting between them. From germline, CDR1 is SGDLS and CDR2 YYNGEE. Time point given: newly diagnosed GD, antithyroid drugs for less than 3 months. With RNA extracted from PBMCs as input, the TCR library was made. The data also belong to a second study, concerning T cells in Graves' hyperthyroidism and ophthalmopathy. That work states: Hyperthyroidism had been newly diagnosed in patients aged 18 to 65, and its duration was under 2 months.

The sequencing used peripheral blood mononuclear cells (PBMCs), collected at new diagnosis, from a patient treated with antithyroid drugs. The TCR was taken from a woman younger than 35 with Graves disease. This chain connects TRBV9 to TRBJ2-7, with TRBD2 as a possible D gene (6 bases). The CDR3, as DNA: TGTGCCAGCAGCGTCGGGGCGGGGAGGTACGAGCAGTACTTC. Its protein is CASSVGAGRYEQYF. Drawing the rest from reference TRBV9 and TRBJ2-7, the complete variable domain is DSGVTQTPKHLITATGQRVTLRCSPRSGDLSVYWYQQSLDQGLQFLIQYYNGEERAKGNILERFSAQQFPDLHSELNLSSLELGDSALYFCASSVGAGRYEQYFGPGTRLTVT.